The 28 T cell receptor beta chains below come from one sample, sequenced in a study of blood T cell repertoires in COVID-19. The protocol was immunoSEQ multiplex PCR, while the TCRdb copy is restricted to in-frame clones and leaves out a portion. The sample has approximately 330,000 clones, about 91% seen once; the top ten hold approximately 9.4%. Sequencing input: peripheral blood. The receptors were gathered from a man aged 30-40 years with COVID-19, enrolled during active disease.

The V call is TRBV18, the J call TRBJ1-1, with D uncertain. Looked up from germline, CDR1 is KGHSH and CDR2 is LQKENI. The CDR3 length is 13 residues. V was clipped by 2 bases and J by 3 bases, with 7 bases between them. As DNA, the CDR3 is TGTGCCAGCTCACCAATGCGAGACACTGAAGCTTTCTTT. It yields the protein CASSPMRDTEAFF.

The chain combines TRBV5-1 with TRBJ1-1; a possible D gene is TRBD1 (6 bases). Trimming pared 3 bases from V and 4 bases from J, leaving 10 bases between. The germline V gene encodes CDR1 SGHRS and CDR2 YFSETQ. The CDR3 is made up of 13 amino acids. This CDR3 reads CASSWQTGTEAFF. The CDR3, as DNA: TGCGCCAGCAGCTGGCAGACAGGCACTGAAGCTTTCTTT.

The chain recombines TRBV7-2 with TRBJ1-1; D remains unclear. Germline-derived CDR1 and CDR2 are SGHTA and FQGNSA. The CDR3 is 14 residues long. Trimming took 5 bases from V and 0 from J, leaving 10 bases between them. In nucleotides, the CDR3 is TGTGCCAGCAGCCTTCTTCACATGAACACTGAAGCTTTCTTT. It translates to CASSLLHMNTEAFF.

The chain employs TRBV9 and TRBJ2-2; D perhaps matches TRBD2 (6 bases). This CDR3 has 15 residues. CDR1 and CDR2 from the germline V gene are SGDLS and YYNGEE. Trimming pared 0 bases from V and 2 bases from J, leaving 8 bases between. The CDR3 DNA reads as TGTGCCAGCAGCGTAGACGGGAGAAACACCGGGGAGCTGTTTTTT. Protein sequence: CASSVDGRNTGELFF. The entire variable domain, with the rest obtained from reference TRBV9 and TRBJ2-2, is as follows: DSGVTQTPKHLITATGQRVTLRCSPRSGDLSVYWYQQSLDQGLQFLIQYYNGEERAKGNILERFSAQQFPDLHSELNLSSLELGDSALYFCASSVDGRNTGELFFGEGSRLTVL.

Remarks on this clone: This sample includes further DNA sequences coding for the same CDR3. This chain joins TRBV20-1 and TRBJ2-1; the D is unclear. The CDR3 contains 11 residues. The ends were cut back, 3 bases at V and 7 bases at J, with 7 bases in the middle. In germline, CDR1 is DFQATT, CDR2 SNEGSKA (reference sequence). For the CDR3, the DNA is TGCAGTGCTAGGCGTAATAATGAGCAGTTCTTC. Translated: CSARRNNEQFF.

This clone is a singleton in its sample. The chain combines TRBV11-3 with TRBJ2-5; 10 nucleotides match TRBD2. V shed 5 bases, J shed 0 bases, and the junction held 9 bases outside the gene matches. This CDR3 is 17 amino acids long. CDR1 and CDR2 from the germline V gene are SGHNT and YENEEA. CDR3 sequence: CASSPGTSGAYQETQYF. The CDR3 DNA reads TGTGCCAGCAGCCCCGGAACTAGCGGGGCTTACCAAGAGACCCAGTACTTC.

This clone appeared once. This chain joins TRBV5-3 and TRBJ1-3; D unclear. TRBV5-3 has ORF status, its function being uncertain. Deletions cut 4 bases from V and 0 bases from J, with 11 bases between. The CDR3 runs 15 residues. Here the CDR3 DNA reads TGTGCCAGAAGCCGCAGAGGAAGCTCTGGAAACACCATATATTTT. The encoded protein is CARSRRGSSGNTIYF.

The chain employs TRBV27 and TRBJ2-7, with 8 bases that match TRBD1. The CDR3 consists of 15 residues. The ends lost 5 bases at V and 6 bases at J; junction bases unmatched: 12. Germline CDR1 and CDR2: MNHEY and SMNVEV (reference sequence). CDR3 sequence: CASSPIRDRPSEQYF. The CDR3 region has the DNA TGTGCCAGCAGTCCGATCCGGGACAGGCCCTCCGAGCAGTACTTC.

Here the CDR3 reads CASSVRVFYGYTF. The DNA of the CDR3 is TGTGCCAGCAGTGTGAGGGTCTTCTATGGCTACACCTTC. The genes are TRBV25-1 and TRBJ1-2; D gene unclear. The germline CDR1 and CDR2 sequences are MGHDK and SYGVNS. V lost 4 bases and J 4 bases, leaving 10 bases between the germline ends. The CDR3 length is 13 residues.

The chain employs TRBV7-2 and TRBJ1-1; tentatively, D is TRBD1 (5 bases). Germline CDR1 and CDR2: SGHTA and FQGNSA. V gave up 4 bases and J gave up 0 bases, with 15 bases separating them. The CDR3 is 16 residues long. The CDR3, as DNA: TGTGCCAGCAGCTCCCGGCGAGCAGGGATGAACACTGAAGCTTTCTTT. This gives the protein CASSSRRAGMNTEAFF.

This clone has only a few counts. This chain links TRBV6-2 or TRBV6-3 with TRBJ2-1; D is undetermined. This CDR3 contains 11 residues. With 4 bases removed from V and 4 bases from J, the gap between germline ends came to 2 bases. Germline V gene lookup returns CDR1 MNHEY and CDR2 SVGEGT. The CDR3 coding sequence is TGTGCCAGCAGTTTATACAATGAGCAGTTCTTC. Its protein product is CASSLYNEQFF.

The V and J genes are TRBV5-4 and TRBJ2-1; tentative D call: TRBD1 (5 bases). V was pared by 2 bases and J by 1 base, with 13 bases between. The CDR3 totals 16 residues. The germline gives CDR1 SGHNT, CDR2 YYREEE (reference sequence). The CDR3 sequence is CASSFLDSGSYNEQFF. The CDR3 nucleotides read TGTGCCAGCAGCTTTCTAGACAGTGGATCCTACAATGAGCAGTTCTTC.

The V and J genes are TRBV23-1 and TRBJ1-4, with D unclear. TRBV23-1 counts as an open reading frame of uncertain function. Trimming removed 4 bases at V and 8 bases at J, with 23 bases between. The CDR3 is 17 amino acids. The CDR3 reads CASSLFCPATMGEKLFF. The CDR3 coding sequence is TGCGCCAGCAGTCTTTTTTGTCCCGCGACTATGGGGGAAAAACTGTTTTTT.

This clone was found many times. The chain links TRBV6-4 to TRBJ2-1, with TRBD1 matching 11 bases. Germline lookup yields CDR1 MRHNA and CDR2 SNTAGT. The junction had 3 bases not matched to a gene; V was cut back by 5 bases and J by 6 bases. The CDR3 is 14 amino acids. The CDR3 DNA sequence: TGTGCCAGCAGTACCGGGACAGGGGGCAATGAGCAGTTCTTC. Protein product: CASSTGTGGNEQFF.

The rearrangement links TRBV19 to TRBJ2-1; the match to TRBD2 covers 7 bases. The CDR3 spans 15 residues. The germline gives CDR1 LNHDA, CDR2 SQIVND (reference sequence). J was trimmed by 4 bases and V by 5 bases; bases with no gene match: 8. CDR3: CASSPSPGGYNEQFF. In nucleotides, the CDR3 is TGTGCCAGTAGTCCCTCGCCGGGGGGTTACAATGAGCAGTTCTTC.

The chain carries TRBV9 and TRBJ2-7, with no clear D. CDR1 and CDR2 from the germline V gene are SGDLS and YYNGEE. The CDR3 sequence is 14 residues long. Trimming left V 1 base short and J 2 bases short, with 10 bases between. In DNA form, the CDR3 reads TGTGCCAGCAGCGTATCCCCAGGCCCCTACGAGCAGTACTTC. Its protein product is CASSVSPGPYEQYF.

The rearrangement links TRBV5-1 to TRBJ1-1; D unresolved. Germline CDR1 is SGHRS and CDR2 is YFSETQ. The CDR3 length is 15 residues. Trimming took 0 bases from V and 3 from J, leaving 12 bases between them. CDR3 region: CASSLEPGGYTEAFF. In DNA form, the CDR3 reads TGCGCCAGCAGCTTGGAGCCGGGCGGGTACACTGAAGCTTTCTTT.

The chain carries TRBV27 and TRBJ1-1; D remains ambiguous. Trimming took off 1 base at V and 3 bases at J, with 15 bases between the two ends. Germline V gene data show CDR1 as MNHEY and CDR2 as SMNVEV (reference sequence). CDR3 length equals 16 residues. The CDR3 DNA reads TGTGCCAGCAGTTTATTCCCTCAGGCCACGGACACTGAAGCTTTCTTT. This sequence encodes CASSLFPQATDTEAFF.

The J gene is TRBJ2-1, the V gene TRBV7-8; TRBD2 matches at 9 bases. CDR1 is SGHVS, CDR2 FQNEAQ, per germline. V trimming: 0 bases; J trimming: 8 bases; junction bases outside the gene matches: 14. CDR3 length: 18 residues. CDR3 in amino acids: CASSLARRLAEKGHEQFF. The CDR3 bases are TGTGCCAGCAGCTTAGCCCGAAGACTAGCGGAGAAGGGGCATGAGCAGTTCTTC.

The chain links TRBV5-5 to TRBJ1-6; D not certain. Germline CDR1 SGHKS, CDR2 YYEKEE (reference sequence). The CDR3 is 16 amino acids. V shed 0 bases and J shed 0 bases, with 7 bases lying between them. The CDR3 is CASSLDGSSYNSPLHF. The DNA of the CDR3 is TGTGCCAGCAGCTTGGATGGGAGCTCCTATAATTCACCCCTCCACTTT.

This chain links TRBV25-1 with TRBJ2-5; 9 nucleotides agree with TRBD1. V was pared by 8 bases and J by 1 base, with 2 bases of the junction left unmatched. CDR1 is MGHDK and CDR2 is SYGVNS in the germline V gene. CDR3 length equals 13 residues. CDR3: CASHRGPQETQYF. In DNA, the CDR3 is TGTGCCAGCCACAGGGGGCCCCAAGAGACCCAGTACTTC.

The rearrangement uses TRBV18 and TRBJ2-1; TRBD1 matches 10 bases. This CDR3 is built from 15 residues. The trim removed 3 bases at V and 6 bases at J, leaving 5 bases unmatched. The germline V gene encodes CDR1 KGHSH and CDR2 LQKENI. This chain's CDR3 is CASSPPGQGSNEQFF. The CDR3 DNA reads as TGTGCCAGCTCACCGCCGGGACAGGGGTCCAATGAGCAGTTCTTC.

The genes are TRBV9 and TRBJ1-4, with a tentative D call TRBD1 (5 bases). From germline, CDR1 is SGDLS and CDR2 YYNGEE. This CDR3 comprises 15 residues. V was shortened by 2 bases and J by 6 bases, with 14 bases between the two germline ends. The CDR3 DNA is TGTGCCAGCAGCGTTAATCACAGGAGCGATGAAAAACTGTTTTTT. This sequence encodes CASSVNHRSDEKLFF.

With respect to this clone: One end of the junction is discordant with germline, which a read error may explain. The chain joins TRBV18 to TRBJ2-2; maybe TRBD2 (6 bases). The CDR3 runs 15 residues. The germline V gene has CDR1 KGHSH and CDR2 LQKENI. The CDR3 here is CASPPAFSGGGELFF. The CDR3 DNA sequence: TGTGCCAGCCCACCAGCCTTTAGCGGCGGCGGGGAGCTGTTTTTT. Based on the CDR3 plus reference TRBV18 and TRBJ2-2, the full variable domain is NAGVMQNPRHLVRRRGQEARLRCSPMKGHSHVYWYRQLPEEGLKFMVYLQKENIIDESGMPKERFSAEFPKEGPSILRIQQVVRGDSAAYFCASPPAFSGGGELFFGEGSRLTVL.

The chain couples TRBV24-1 to TRBJ2-7; 7 positions agree with TRBD1. The J segment lost 2 bases and the V segment lost 4 bases, leaving 4 bases of the junction unmatched. There are 14 residues in the CDR3. The germline CDR1 and CDR2 sequences are KGHDR and SFDVKD. The CDR3 DNA reads as TGTGCCACCAGTGAGGCAGGGGGAACCTACGAGCAGTACTTC. Protein sequence: CATSEAGGTYEQYF.

This chain joins TRBV18 and TRBJ1-2; D call uncertain. Germline CDR1 is KGHSH and CDR2 is LQKENI. Trimming pared 2 bases from V and 7 bases from J, leaving 17 bases between. This CDR3 spans 15 amino acids. CDR3 sequence reads: CASSPSTVSESGYTF. The DNA for the CDR3 is TGTGCCAGCTCACCAAGTACGGTTTCTGAGAGTGGCTACACCTTC.

The chain couples TRBV11-2 to TRBJ2-7; weak D call: TRBD2 (5 bases). Trimming pared 3 bases from V and 8 bases from J, leaving 8 bases between. Germline V CDR1 and CDR2: SGHAT, FQNNGV. The CDR3 extends over 11 amino acids. CDR3 in amino acids: CASSLTTKQYF. The CDR3 nucleotides are TGTGCCAGCAGCTTGACTACGAAGCAGTACTTC. Drawing the rest from reference TRBV11-2 and TRBJ2-7, the complete variable domain is EAGVAQSPRYKIIEKRQSVAFWCNPISGHATLYWYQQILGQGPKLLIQFQNNGVVDDSQLPKDRFSAERLKGVDSTLKIQPAKLEDSAVYLCASSLTTKQYFGPGTRLTVT.

V is TRBV7-2 and J is TRBJ2-1, with 8 bases matching TRBD2. From germline, CDR1 is SGHTA and CDR2 FQGNSA. CDR3 length: 15 amino acids. The J segment lost 4 bases and the V segment lost 8 bases, leaving 10 bases of the junction unmatched. The chain's CDR3 is CASASGLATYNEQFF. CDR3 in DNA: TGTGCCAGCGCCTCCGGACTAGCTACTTACAATGAGCAGTTCTTC.